This T cell receptor beta chain was recovered during a study of blood T cell repertoires in COVID-19. Looking at the study overall: Donors in the United States, Italy and Spain gave samples during acute or convalescent COVID-19. Sample material is recorded as cDNA or gDNA derived from T cells, B-cell-depleted T cells, or PBMCs.

Original methodology: For nucleated cells, counts were estimated from reference gene primer amplification. The protocol was immunoSEQ multiplex PCR, while the TCRdb copy is restricted to in-frame clones and leaves out a portion. The V and J calls and clone size were taken over from that table, and D and trimming were inferred from the DNA. The data contain roughly 300,000 clones, 65% to 90% of them singletons. What was sequenced was peripheral blood. The source of this sequence is a human donor in a cohort sampled during active COVID-19.

CDR3 DNA sequence: TGTGCCAGCAGCCGAAAACAGGGGACGATACTTAATGAAAAACTGTTTTTT. Residues: CASSRKQGTILNEKLFF. V gene TRBV5-6 combines with J gene TRBJ1-4; TRBD1 matches 7 bases. The germline V gene encodes CDR1 SGHDT and CDR2 YYEEEE. After removal of 4 bases from V and 4 bases from J, the junction contained 13 bases not matched to a gene. The CDR3 sequence is 17 residues long.